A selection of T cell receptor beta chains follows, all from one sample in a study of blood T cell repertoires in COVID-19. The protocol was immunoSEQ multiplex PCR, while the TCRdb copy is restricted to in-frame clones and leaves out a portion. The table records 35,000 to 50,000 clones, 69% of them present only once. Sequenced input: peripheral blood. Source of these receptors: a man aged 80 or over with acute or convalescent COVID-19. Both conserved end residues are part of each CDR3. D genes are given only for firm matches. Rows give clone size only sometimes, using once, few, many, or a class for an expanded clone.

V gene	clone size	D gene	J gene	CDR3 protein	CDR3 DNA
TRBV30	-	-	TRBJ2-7	CAWSVDRSYEQYF	TGTGCCTGGAGTGTAGACAGGTCCTACGAGCAGTACTTC
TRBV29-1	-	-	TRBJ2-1	CSVAGLGGHDNEQFF	TGCAGCGTTGCGGGTCTGGGGGGGCACGACAATGAGCAGTTCTTC
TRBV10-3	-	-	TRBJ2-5	CAISERETQYF	TGTGCCATCAGTGAACGGGAGACCCAGTACTTC
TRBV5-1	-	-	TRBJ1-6	CASSLGLGLNSPLHF	TGCGCCAGCAGCTTGGGGCTAGGACTAAATTCACCCCTCCACTTT
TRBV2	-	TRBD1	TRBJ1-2	CASSDRGPGYGYTF	TGTGCCAGCAGCGACAGGGGGCCTGGCTATGGCTACACCTTC
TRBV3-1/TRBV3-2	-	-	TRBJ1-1	CASSQRSGEGGAFF	TGTGCCAGCAGCCAAAGGTCAGGGGAAGGAGGAGCTTTCTTT
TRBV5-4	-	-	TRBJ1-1	CASSLRDTGTEAFF	TGTGCCAGCAGCTTAAGGGACACGGGCACTGAAGCTTTCTTT
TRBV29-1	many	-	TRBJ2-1	CSVEELLDEQFF	TGCAGCGTTGAAGAACTTCTGGATGAGCAGTTCTTC
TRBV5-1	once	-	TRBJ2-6	CASSFTGSGANVLTF	TGCGCCAGCAGCTTTACAGGGAGCGGGGCCAACGTCCTGACTTTC
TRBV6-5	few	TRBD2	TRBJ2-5	CASSWGGEETQYF	TGTGCCAGCAGTTGGGGGGGGGAAGAGACCCAGTACTTC
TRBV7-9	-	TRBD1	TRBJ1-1	CASRQGQWETEAFF	TGTGCCAGCAGGCAGGGACAGTGGGAAACTGAAGCTTTCTTT
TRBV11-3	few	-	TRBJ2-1	CASSRGNNEQFF	TGTGCCAGCAGTCGGGGAAACAATGAGCAGTTCTTC
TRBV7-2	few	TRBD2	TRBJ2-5	CASSLVGAGAIQETQYF	TGTGCCAGCAGCTTAGTAGGGGCGGGAGCCATCCAAGAGACCCAGTACTTC
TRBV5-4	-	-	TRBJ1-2	CASSLQAGGGGYTF	TGTGCCAGCAGCTTGCAAGCGGGCGGTGGTGGCTACACCTTC
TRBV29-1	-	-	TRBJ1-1	CSVGILQGANTEAFF	TGCAGCGTTGGAATACTACAGGGTGCGAACACTGAAGCTTTCTTT
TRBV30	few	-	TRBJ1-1	CAWGAAGMGAFF	TGTGCCTGGGGGGCTGCGGGTATGGGGGCTTTCTTT
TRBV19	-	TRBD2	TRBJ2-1	CASSIGPTNRDYYNEQFF	TGTGCCAGTAGTATAGGACCGACTAACCGGGACTACTACAATGAGCAGTTCTTC
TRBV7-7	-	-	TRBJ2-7	CASSSDRSSYEQYF	TGTGCTAGCAGCTCAGACAGGAGCTCCTACGAGCAGTACTTC
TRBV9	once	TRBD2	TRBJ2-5	CASSVSGGVETQYF	TGTGCCAGCAGCGTAAGCGGGGGGGTAGAGACCCAGTACTTC
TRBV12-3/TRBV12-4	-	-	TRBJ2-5	CASSPGETQYF	TGTGCCAGCAGCCCGGGGGAGACCCAGTACTTC
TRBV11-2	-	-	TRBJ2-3	CASSLDHGGWTDTQYF	TGTGCCAGCAGCTTAGATCACGGGGGTTGGACAGATACGCAGTATTTT
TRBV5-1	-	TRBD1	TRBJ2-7	CASSMTGDYEQYF	TGCGCCAGCAGCATGACAGGGGATTACGAGCAGTACTTC
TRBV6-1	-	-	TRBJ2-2	CASITDTGELFF	TGTGCCAGCATTACAGACACCGGGGAGCTGTTTTTT
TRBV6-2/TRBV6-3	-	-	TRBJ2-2	CASSYSPDSVTGELFF	TGTGCCAGCAGTTACTCTCCCGACTCCGTCACCGGGGAGCTGTTTTTT
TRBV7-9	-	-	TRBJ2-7	CASSLDRGYEQYF	TGTGCCAGCAGCTTAGACCGGGGCTACGAGCAGTACTTC
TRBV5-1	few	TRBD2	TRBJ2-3	CASCPGSGRTDTQYF	TGCGCCAGCTGTCCGGGTAGCGGGAGAACAGATACGCAGTATTTT
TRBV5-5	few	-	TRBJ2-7	CASSLGSEPSSYEQYF	TGTGCCAGCAGCTTGGGTTCAGAACCTAGCTCCTACGAGCAGTACTTC
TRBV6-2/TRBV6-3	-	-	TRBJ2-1	CASSYSGSGDNEQFF	TGTGCCAGCAGTTATTCTGGGTCGGGAGACAATGAGCAGTTCTTC
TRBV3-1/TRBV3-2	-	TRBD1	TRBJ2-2	CASSPLGQGTGELFF	TGTGCCAGCAGCCCGCTAGGACAGGGCACCGGGGAGCTGTTTTTT
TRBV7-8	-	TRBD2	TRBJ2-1	CASSGGVSGGYNEQFF	TGTGCCAGCAGCGGAGGCGTTAGCGGGGGCTACAATGAGCAGTTCTTC
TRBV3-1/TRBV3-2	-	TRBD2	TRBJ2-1	CASSQDDGLAGGPYNEQFF	TGTGCCAGCAGCCAAGATGACGGACTAGCGGGAGGGCCCTACAATGAGCAGTTCTTC
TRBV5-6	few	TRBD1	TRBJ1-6	CASSSMDRDSPLHF	TGTGCCAGCAGCAGTATGGACAGGGATTCACCCCTCCACTTT
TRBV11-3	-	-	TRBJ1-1	CASSPSSDPGTEAFF	TGTGCCAGCAGCCCATCTTCGGATCCGGGCACTGAAGCTTTCTTT
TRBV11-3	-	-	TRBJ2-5	CASSSLGSNLGQYF	TGTGCCAGCAGCTCATTGGGTAGCAACCTCGGCCAGTACTTC
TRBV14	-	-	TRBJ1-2	CASSQSQTTNYGYTF	TGTGCCAGCAGCCAATCACAGACAACTAACTATGGCTACACCTTC
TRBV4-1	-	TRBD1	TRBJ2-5	CASSDPEVRGGEETQYF	TGCGCCAGCAGCGACCCGGAGGTGAGAGGGGGCGAAGAGACCCAGTACTTC
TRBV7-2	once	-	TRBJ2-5	CASSLALFQAETQYF	TGTGCCAGCAGCTTAGCGCTGTTTCAGGCGGAGACCCAGTACTTC
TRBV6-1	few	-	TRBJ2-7	CASSEINRSSYEQYF	TGTGCCAGCAGTGAAATCAACAGGAGCTCCTACGAGCAGTACTTC
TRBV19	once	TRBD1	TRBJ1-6	CASSHRTGHNSPLHF	TGTGCCAGTAGCCACAGGACAGGGCATAATTCACCCCTCCACTTT
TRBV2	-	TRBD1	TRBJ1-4	CASRGVTGGRGEKLFF	TGTGCCAGCAGAGGGGTTACAGGGGGAAGGGGAGAAAAACTGTTTTTT
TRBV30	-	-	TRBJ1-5	CAWSAGGNSNQPQHF	TGTGCCTGGAGTGCGGGGGGTAATAGCAATCAGCCCCAGCATTTT
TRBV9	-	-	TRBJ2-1	CASSVLGAGNEQFF	TGTGCCAGCAGCGTATTGGGGGCTGGCAATGAGCAGTTCTTC
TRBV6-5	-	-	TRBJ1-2	CASSWRQDYGYTF	TGTGCCAGCAGTTGGAGACAGGACTATGGCTACACCTTC
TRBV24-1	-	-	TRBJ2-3	CATSDSGADTQYF	TGTGCCACCAGTGATTCAGGGGCAGATACGCAGTATTTT
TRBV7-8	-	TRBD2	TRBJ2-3	CASSLGLAEGLDTQYF	TGTGCCAGCAGCTTAGGACTAGCGGAGGGGCTAGATACGCAGTATTTT
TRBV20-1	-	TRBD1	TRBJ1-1	CSANRGEAFF	TGCAGTGCCAACAGGGGTGAAGCTTTCTTT